The sequence of this T cell receptor beta chain was determined in a study of breast tumors, draining lymph nodes, adjacent tissues. Broader study findings: The lymph node origin of tumor T cells was framed as consistent with a hypothesis, not demonstrated.

TCRdb reprocessed the multiplex PCR reads via MiXCR and lists one record per CDR3 protein. Counted here are about 21,000 distinct CDR3 sequences, around 40% occurring once; the ten biggest clones make up 24%. From germline, CDR1 is SGHRS and CDR2 YFSETQ. Trimming cost V 0 bases and J 6 bases, with 14 bases left between them. CDR3 length: 15 amino acids. This clonotype is judged medium-sized. Its antigen is unidentified. The sequenced material came from breast tumor tissue. The sequence derives from a female donor with breast cancer. Some clones in this sample may be carry-over from other donors' samples. The chain couples TRBV5-1 to TRBJ2-3, with no clear D. The CDR3 is CASSLDRAAVDTQYF. Here the CDR3 DNA reads TGCGCCAGCAGCTTGGATAGAGCCGCCGTGGATACGCAGTATTTT.